This T cell receptor (beta chain) was identified during a study of metastatic and nonmetastatic thyroid tumors. Study in general: The study looked at repertoires side by side in blood and in tumor or nodule tissue from malignant and benign thyroid patients.

As originally analysed: Clinicopathological groups supplied CDR3 differences that were used to build a distant-metastasis classifier for papillary thyroid cancer. MiXCR was used by TCRdb to re-call the PCR reads. These V and J calls rely on TCRdb rather than the paper's analysis. The sample has tens of thousands of clones; roughly a quarter are singletons. Whole-study results and caveats: Compared with benign nodules, malignant thyroid tumors were reported to have significantly higher TCR beta diversity in both blood and tumor.

Ahead of thyroid surgery, no patient had received treatment of any kind. With respect to this clone: Antigen: not known. Possible read error: a much larger clone is one base away. The same CDR3 can be traced to other DNA sequences in this sample.

The receptor was isolated from a male donor with papillary thyroid cancer or a benign thyroid nodule (not recorded which). Some clones in this sample may be carry-over from other donors' samples. The sequenced sample consisted of blood.

In nucleotides, the CDR3 is TGCAGTGCCGTCGGATCCCGTGGCTACGAGCAGTACTTC. Protein product: CSAVGSRGYEQYF. This chain links TRBV20-1 with TRBJ2-7; no clear D gene. The CDR3 consists of 13 residues. The germline V gene encodes CDR1 DFQATT and CDR2 SNEGSKA (reference sequence). The germline V and J ends were trimmed by 6 bases and 3 bases, with 15 bases remaining between them.